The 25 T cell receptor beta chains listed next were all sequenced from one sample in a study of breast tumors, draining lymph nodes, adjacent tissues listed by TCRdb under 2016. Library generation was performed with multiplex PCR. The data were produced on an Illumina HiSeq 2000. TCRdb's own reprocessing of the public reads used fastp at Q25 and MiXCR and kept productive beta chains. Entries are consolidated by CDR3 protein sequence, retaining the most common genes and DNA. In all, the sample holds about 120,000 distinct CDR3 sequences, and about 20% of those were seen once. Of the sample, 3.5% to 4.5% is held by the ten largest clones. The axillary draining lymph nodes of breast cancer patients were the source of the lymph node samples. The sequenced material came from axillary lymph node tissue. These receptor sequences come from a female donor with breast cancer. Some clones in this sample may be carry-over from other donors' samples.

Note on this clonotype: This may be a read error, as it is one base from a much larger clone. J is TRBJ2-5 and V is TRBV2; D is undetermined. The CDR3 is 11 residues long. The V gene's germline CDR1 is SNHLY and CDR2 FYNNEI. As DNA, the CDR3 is TGTGTCAGCTGCGTGGGGGAGACCCAGTACTTC. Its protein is CVSCVGETQYF.

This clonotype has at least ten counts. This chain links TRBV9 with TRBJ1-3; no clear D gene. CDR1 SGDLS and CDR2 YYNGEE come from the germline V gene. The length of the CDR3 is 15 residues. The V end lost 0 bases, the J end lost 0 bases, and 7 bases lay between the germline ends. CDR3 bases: TGTGCCAGCAGCGTAGCCGGAAACTCTGGAAACACCATATATTTT. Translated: CASSVAGNSGNTIYF.

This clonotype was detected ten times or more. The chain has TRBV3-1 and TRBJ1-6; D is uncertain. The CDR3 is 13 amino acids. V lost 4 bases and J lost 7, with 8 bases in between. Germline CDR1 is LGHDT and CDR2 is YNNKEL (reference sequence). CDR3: CASSPTTNSPLHF. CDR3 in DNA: TGTGCCAGCAGCCCCACGACAAATTCACCCCTCCACTTT.

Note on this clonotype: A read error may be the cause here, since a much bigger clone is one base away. The CDR3 loop is CASSINQGGNYGYNF. The CDR3 nucleotides read TGTGCCAGTAGTATAAATCAAGGGGGCAACTATGGCTACAACTTC. The chain recombines TRBV19 with TRBJ1-2; 7 nucleotides match TRBD1. The CDR3 is 15 amino acids. Germline values: CDR1 LNHDA, CDR2 SQIVND (reference sequence).

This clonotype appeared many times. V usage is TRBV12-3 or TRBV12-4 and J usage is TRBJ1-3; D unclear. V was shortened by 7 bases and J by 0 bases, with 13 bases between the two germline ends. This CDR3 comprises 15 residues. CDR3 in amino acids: CASTPSLSSGNTIYF. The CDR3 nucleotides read TGTGCCAGCACCCCGTCTCTCAGCTCTGGAAACACCATATATTTT.

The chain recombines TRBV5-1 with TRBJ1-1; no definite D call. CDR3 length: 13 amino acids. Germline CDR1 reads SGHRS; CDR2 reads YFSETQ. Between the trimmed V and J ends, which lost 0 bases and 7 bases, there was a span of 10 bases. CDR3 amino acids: CASSLAGQREAFF. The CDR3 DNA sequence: TGCGCCAGCAGCTTGGCCGGGCAGCGTGAAGCTTTCTTT.

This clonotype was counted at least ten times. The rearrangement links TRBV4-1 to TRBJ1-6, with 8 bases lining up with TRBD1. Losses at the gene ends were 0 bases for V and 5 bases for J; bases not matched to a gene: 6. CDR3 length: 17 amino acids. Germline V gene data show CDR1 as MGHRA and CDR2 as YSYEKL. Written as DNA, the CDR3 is TGCGCCAGCAGCCAAGATCCTATGGACAGGGATAATTCACCCCTCCACTTT. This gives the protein CASSQDPMDRDNSPLHF.

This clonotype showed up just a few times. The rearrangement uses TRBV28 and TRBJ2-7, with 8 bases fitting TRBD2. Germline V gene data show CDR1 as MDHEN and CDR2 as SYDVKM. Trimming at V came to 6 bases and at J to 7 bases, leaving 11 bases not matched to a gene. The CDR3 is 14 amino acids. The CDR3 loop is CASRSGGPMWEQYF. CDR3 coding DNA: TGTGCCAGCAGGTCGGGAGGGCCGATGTGGGAGCAGTACTTC.

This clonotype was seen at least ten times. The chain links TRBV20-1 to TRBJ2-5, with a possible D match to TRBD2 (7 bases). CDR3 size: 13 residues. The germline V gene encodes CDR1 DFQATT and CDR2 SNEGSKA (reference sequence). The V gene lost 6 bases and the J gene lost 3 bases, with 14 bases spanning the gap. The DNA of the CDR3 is TGCAGTGCCCCGGGGGGCAACAAAGAGACCCAGTACTTC. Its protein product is CSAPGGNKETQYF.

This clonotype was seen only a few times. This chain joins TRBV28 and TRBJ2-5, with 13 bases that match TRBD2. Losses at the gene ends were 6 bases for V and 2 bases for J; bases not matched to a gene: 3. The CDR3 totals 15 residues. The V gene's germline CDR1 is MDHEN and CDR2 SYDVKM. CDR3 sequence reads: CASSTGLAGQETQYF. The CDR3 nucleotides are TGTGCCAGCAGCACGGGACTAGCGGGACAAGAGACCCAGTACTTC.

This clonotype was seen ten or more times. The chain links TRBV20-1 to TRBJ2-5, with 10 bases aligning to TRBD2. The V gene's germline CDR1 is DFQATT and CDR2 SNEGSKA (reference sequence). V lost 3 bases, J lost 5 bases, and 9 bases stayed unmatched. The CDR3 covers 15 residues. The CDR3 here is CSARDAAGGLETQYF. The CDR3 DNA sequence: TGCAGTGCTAGGGACGCAGCGGGAGGGCTGGAGACCCAGTACTTC.

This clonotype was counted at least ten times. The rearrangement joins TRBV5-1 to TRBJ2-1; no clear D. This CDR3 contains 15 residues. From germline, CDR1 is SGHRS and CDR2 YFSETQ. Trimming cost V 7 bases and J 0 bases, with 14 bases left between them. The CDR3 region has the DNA TGCGCCAGCGTCAATGGTCCCGCCTCCTACAATGAGCAGTTCTTC. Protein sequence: CASVNGPASYNEQFF.

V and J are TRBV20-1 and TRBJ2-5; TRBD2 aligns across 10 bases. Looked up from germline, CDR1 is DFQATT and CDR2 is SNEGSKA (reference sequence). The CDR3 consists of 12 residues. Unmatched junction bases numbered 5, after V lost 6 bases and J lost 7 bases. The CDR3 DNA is TGCAGTGCGCCCAGCGGGGGGGGGACCCAGTACTTC. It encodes CSAPSGGGTQYF.

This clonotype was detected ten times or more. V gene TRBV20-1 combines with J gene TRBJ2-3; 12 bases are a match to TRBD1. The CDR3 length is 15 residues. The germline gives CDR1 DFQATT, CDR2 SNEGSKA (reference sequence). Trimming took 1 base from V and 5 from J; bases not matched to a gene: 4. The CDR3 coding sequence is TGCAGTGCTAGAGTCGGGACAGGGGGCGTAGATACGCAGTATTTT. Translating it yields CSARVGTGGVDTQYF.

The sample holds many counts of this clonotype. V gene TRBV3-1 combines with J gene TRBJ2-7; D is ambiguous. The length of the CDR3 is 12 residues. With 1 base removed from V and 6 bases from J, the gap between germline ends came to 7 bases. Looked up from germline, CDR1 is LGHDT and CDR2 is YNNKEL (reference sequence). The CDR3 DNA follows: TGTGCCAGCAGCCAAGTGTCTGGCGAGCAGTACTTC. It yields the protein CASSQVSGEQYF.

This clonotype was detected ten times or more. The CDR3 DNA sequence: TGCGCCAGCAGCCAGGGCATGGGATACGCCGGGGAGCTGTTTTTT. It is translated as CASSQGMGYAGELFF. The V gene is TRBV5-1, the J gene TRBJ2-2; TRBD1 might be the D (5 bases). The CDR3 is 15 residues long. The germline V gene has CDR1 SGHRS and CDR2 YFSETQ. V was cut by 4 bases and J by 6 bases, with 16 bases left in between.

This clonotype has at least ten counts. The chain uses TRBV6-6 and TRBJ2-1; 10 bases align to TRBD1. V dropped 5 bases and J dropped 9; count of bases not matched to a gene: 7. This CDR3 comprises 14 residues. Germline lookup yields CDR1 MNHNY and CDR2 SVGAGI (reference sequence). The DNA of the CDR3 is TGTGCCAGCAGTCCCCCGGGACAGGGGAGTGAGCAGTTCTTC. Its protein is CASSPPGQGSEQFF.

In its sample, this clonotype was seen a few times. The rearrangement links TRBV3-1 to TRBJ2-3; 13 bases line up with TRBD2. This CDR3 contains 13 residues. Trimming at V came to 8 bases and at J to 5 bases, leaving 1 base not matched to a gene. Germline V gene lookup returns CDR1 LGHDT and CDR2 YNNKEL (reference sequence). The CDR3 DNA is TGTGCCAGCGGACTAGCGGGAGTAGATACGCAGTATTTT. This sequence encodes CASGLAGVDTQYF.

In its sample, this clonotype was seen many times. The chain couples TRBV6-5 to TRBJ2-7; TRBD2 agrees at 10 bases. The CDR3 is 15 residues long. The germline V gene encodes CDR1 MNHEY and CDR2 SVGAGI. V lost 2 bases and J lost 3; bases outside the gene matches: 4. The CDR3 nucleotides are TGTGCCAGCAGTTACCGGGCTAGCGGGGGCTACGAGCAGTACTTC. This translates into CASSYRASGGYEQYF.

This CDR3 is CASSRRTEDQPQHF. Here the CDR3 DNA reads TGTGCCAGCAGCCGCAGGACAGAGGATCAGCCCCAGCATTTT. The genes are TRBV7-9 and TRBJ1-5; tentatively, D is TRBD1 (6 bases). Germline lookup yields CDR1 SEHNR and CDR2 FQNEAQ (reference sequence). V shed 5 bases and J shed 5 bases, with 13 bases lying between them. The CDR3 covers 14 residues. Full variable domain (outside the CDR3, taken from reference TRBV7-9 and TRBJ1-5): DTGVSQNPRHKITKRGQNVTFRCDPISEHNRLYWYRQTLGQGPEFLTYFQNEAQLEKSRLLSDRFSAERPKGSFSTLEIQRTEQGDSAMYLCASSRRTEDQPQHFGDGTRLSIL.

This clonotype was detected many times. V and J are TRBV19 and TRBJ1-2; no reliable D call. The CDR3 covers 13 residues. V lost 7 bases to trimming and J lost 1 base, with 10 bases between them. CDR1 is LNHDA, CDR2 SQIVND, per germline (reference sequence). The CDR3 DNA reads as TGTGCCAGTACCACACACCTTAACTATGGCTACACCTTC. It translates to CASTTHLNYGYTF.

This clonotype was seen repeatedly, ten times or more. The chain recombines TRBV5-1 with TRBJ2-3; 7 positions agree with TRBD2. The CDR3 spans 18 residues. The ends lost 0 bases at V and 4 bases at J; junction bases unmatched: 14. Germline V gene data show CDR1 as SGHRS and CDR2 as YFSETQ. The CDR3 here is CASSLAIFAGEVSDTQYF. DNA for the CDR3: TGCGCCAGCAGCTTGGCGATCTTCGCGGGGGAAGTCTCAGATACGCAGTATTTT.

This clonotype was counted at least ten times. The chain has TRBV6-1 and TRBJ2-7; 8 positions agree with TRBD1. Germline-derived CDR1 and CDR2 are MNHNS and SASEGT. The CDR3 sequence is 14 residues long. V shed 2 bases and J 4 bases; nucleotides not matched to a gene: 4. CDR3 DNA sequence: TGTGCCAGCAGTGAACAGGGGGCGCCTTACGAGCAGTACTTC. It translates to CASSEQGAPYEQYF.

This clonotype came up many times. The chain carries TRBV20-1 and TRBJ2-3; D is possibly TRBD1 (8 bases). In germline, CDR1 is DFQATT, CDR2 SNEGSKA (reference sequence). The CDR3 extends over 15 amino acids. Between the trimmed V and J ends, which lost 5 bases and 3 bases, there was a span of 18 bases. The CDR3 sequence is CSAQRQGRATDTQYF. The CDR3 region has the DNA TGCAGTGCTCAAAGACAGGGGAGGGCTACAGATACGCAGTATTTT.

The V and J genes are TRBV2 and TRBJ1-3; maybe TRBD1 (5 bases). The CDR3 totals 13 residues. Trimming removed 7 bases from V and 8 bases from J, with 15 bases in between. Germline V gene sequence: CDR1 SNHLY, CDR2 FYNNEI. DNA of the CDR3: TGTGCCAGCACGACCCTAGGGGCGTACACCATATATTTT. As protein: CASTTLGAYTIYF. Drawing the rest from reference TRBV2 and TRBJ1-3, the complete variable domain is EPEVTQTPSHQVTQMGQEVILRCVPISNHLYFYWYRQILGQKVEFLVSFYNNEISEKSEIFDDQFSVERPDGSNFTLKIRSTKLEDSAMYFCASTTLGAYTIYFGEGSWLTVV.